These 29 T cell receptor beta chains share one sample of origin, sequenced in a study of T cells in Graves' hyperthyroidism and ophthalmopathy. TCR beta CDR3 regions were amplified from RNA transcripts. HTBI primers were used for first-round RT-PCR of the TCR CDR3. TCRdb fed the multiplex PCR reads into MiXCR, producing one record per CDR3 protein. Of about 350,000 distinct CDR3 sequences in the sample, approximately 15% are singletons; the top ten hold under 30%. Specimen: blood. These receptors were taken from a woman under 40 with Graves' hyperthyroidism.

This clonotype has ten or more counts. This chain links TRBV20-1 with TRBJ2-4, with TRBD1 matching 7 bases. V lost 4 bases, J lost 7 bases, and 10 bases stayed unmatched. The CDR3 consists of 14 residues. Germline CDR1 DFQATT, CDR2 SNEGSKA (reference sequence). CDR3 coding DNA: TGCAGTGCTAACCTACAGGGGTTCCTCAACATTCAGTACTTC. Encoded protein: CSANLQGFLNIQYF.

This clonotype was picked up many times. The chain joins TRBV28 to TRBJ2-7, with D tentatively TRBD2 (5 bases). The CDR3 is 15 amino acids. The V end was cut by 2 bases, the J end by 2 bases, with 13 bases between. The germline gives CDR1 MDHEN, CDR2 SYDVKM. The CDR3 nucleotides are TGTGCCAGCAGTTTAGTTGGCGGGCAACCCTACGAGCAGTACTTC. Encoded protein: CASSLVGGQPYEQYF.

This clonotype was seen repeatedly, ten times or more. The chain uses TRBV12-3 or TRBV12-4 and TRBJ2-5, with TRBD2 matching 10 bases. This CDR3 region has 24 residues. V lost 6 bases and J lost 5; bases outside the gene matches: 36. CDR3 sequence reads: CASSYRTSLRLAGIREGEYETQYF. The CDR3 region has the DNA TGTGCCAGCAGCTACCGGACGTCCCTTAGACTAGCGGGCATTCGTGAAGGGGAATATGAGACCCAGTACTTC.

Notes on this clonotype: A junction end diverges from the germline sequence, so it may reflect a read error. The chain links TRBV9 to TRBJ2-5; 10 positions match TRBD2. This CDR3 is built from 15 residues. Germline-derived CDR1 and CDR2 are SGDLS and YYNGEE. The CDR3 sequence: CASSVWASGSETQYF. As DNA, the CDR3 is TGTGCTAGCAGCGTATGGGCTAGCGGGAGTGAGACCCAGTACTTC.

This clonotype was seen many times. The rearrangement joins TRBV28 to TRBJ2-2; 8 bases map to TRBD2. Germline-derived CDR1 and CDR2 are MDHEN and SYDVKM. This CDR3 is built from 12 residues. The V and J ends lost 6 bases and 8 bases, in that order; junction bases with no gene match: 2. In DNA form, the CDR3 reads TGTGCCAGCAGGGTAGCGGGAGGGGAGCTGTTTTTT. Amino acid sequence: CASRVAGGELFF.

This clonotype was observed at least ten times. The CDR3 region is CASRRLGRGPQTTQYF. Written as DNA, the CDR3 is TGTGCCAGCAGACGACTAGGGAGGGGACCGCAGACGACCCAGTACTTC. This chain connects TRBV6-2 or TRBV6-3 to TRBJ2-5; 7 nucleotides match TRBD2. Germline trimming cut 6 bases from V and 7 bases from J; bases unmatched to any gene: 17. The CDR3 loop spans 16 amino acids. The germline V gene encodes CDR1 MNHEY and CDR2 SVGEGT.

This clonotype came up many times. The chain employs TRBV20-1 and TRBJ2-3; TRBD2 aligns across 14 bases. With 5 bases clipped from V and 5 bases from J, the junction kept 15 bases outside the gene matches. CDR1 and CDR2 (germline): DFQATT, SNEGSKA (reference sequence). This CDR3 has 18 amino acids. The CDR3 DNA reads as TGCAGTGCTCCCACCCTGCGACTAGCGGGAGGGCCGCAAGATACGCAGTATTTT. As protein: CSAPTLRLAGGPQDTQYF.

This clonotype was detected only a few times. V gene TRBV6-2 or TRBV6-3 combines with J gene TRBJ2-5; TRBD1 or TRBD2 may be the D gene (7 bases each). V lost 1 base to trimming and J lost 4 bases, with 13 bases between them. This CDR3 contains 15 residues. Germline CDR1 reads MNHEY; CDR2 reads SVGEGT. The CDR3 is CASSYFTGEGETQYF. The CDR3 nucleotides are TGTGCCAGCAGTTACTTCACAGGGGAGGGAGAGACCCAGTACTTC.

Written as DNA, the CDR3 is TGTGCCAGCAGCCCGTGGGGTAACACCGGGGAGCTGTTTTTT. Protein product: CASSPWGNTGELFF. The chain joins TRBV7-3 to TRBJ2-2, with no clear D. The CDR3 sequence is 14 residues long. V lost 5 bases to trimming and J lost 2 bases, with 9 bases between them. Germline V lookup: CDR1 SGHTA, CDR2 FQGTGA. The variable domain in full, completed from reference TRBV7-3 and TRBJ2-2, reads GAGVSQTPSNKVTEKGKYVELRCDPISGHTALYWYRQSLGQGPEFLIYFQGTGAADDSGLPNDRFFAVRPEGSVSTLKIQRTERGDSAVYLCASSPWGNTGELFFGEGSRLTVL.

In its sample, this clonotype was seen a few times. The CDR3 sequence is CASSKGTGELYNEQFF. CDR3 DNA: TGTGCCAGTAGTAAGGGGACAGGGGAGTTATACAATGAGCAGTTCTTC. The chain employs TRBV19 and TRBJ2-1, with 10 bases aligning to TRBD1. V lost 4 bases, J lost 4 bases, and 7 bases stayed unmatched. Germline loops: CDR1 LNHDA, CDR2 SQIVND (reference sequence). The CDR3 sequence is 16 residues long. Combining the CDR3 with reference TRBV19 and TRBJ2-1 gives the whole variable domain DGGITQSPKYLFRKEGQNVTLSCEQNLNHDAMYWYRQDPGQGLRLIYYSQIVNDFQKGDIAEGYSVSREKKESFPLTVTSAQKNPTAFYLCASSKGTGELYNEQFFGPGTRLTVL.

This clonotype was counted many times. The CDR3 is CASSLAPRGYEQYF. The CDR3 nucleotides read TGTGCCAGCAGCTTAGCGCCCAGGGGCTACGAGCAGTACTTC. J is TRBJ2-7 and V is TRBV7-9, with D perhaps TRBD1 (6 bases). V dropped 0 bases and J dropped 3 bases, with 9 bases sitting between them. Germline CDR1 and CDR2: SEHNR and FQNEAQ (reference sequence). CDR3 length: 14 residues.

This clonotype was observed many times. The chain carries TRBV12-3 or TRBV12-4 and TRBJ2-7; 7 bases line up with TRBD1. This CDR3 region has 14 residues. J lost 5 bases, V lost 5 bases, and 9 bases had no gene match. The CDR3 loop reads CASSTTGKRNEQYF. CDR3 DNA sequence: TGTGCCAGCAGTACGACAGGGAAGAGGAACGAGCAGTACTTC.

The chain has TRBV6-6 and TRBJ1-2, with D possibly TRBD1 on 6 matching bases. The CDR3 is made up of 14 amino acids. V lost 0 bases and J 7 bases, leaving 12 bases between the germline ends. Germline V gene lookup returns CDR1 MNHNY and CDR2 SVGAGI (reference sequence). The CDR3: CASSYSSGDRGYTF. CDR3 sequence (DNA): TGTGCCAGCAGTTACTCTTCAGGGGATCGTGGCTACACCTTC.

This clonotype qualifies as medium-sized (0.01 to 0.1%). The V gene is TRBV28, the J gene TRBJ2-1; either TRBD1 or TRBD2 may supply D (6 bases each). CDR3 size: 14 residues. The germline V gene has CDR1 MDHEN and CDR2 SYDVKM. Trimming removed 10 bases at V and 6 bases at J, with 19 bases between. The chain's CDR3 is CATEVGGQSNEQFF. CDR3 sequence (DNA): TGTGCCACCGAGGTAGGGGGGCAGAGCAATGAGCAGTTCTTC. The variable domain in full, completed from reference TRBV28 and TRBJ2-1, reads DVKVTQSSRYLVKRTGEKVFLECVQDMDHENMFWYRQDPGLGLRLIYFSYDVKMKEKGDIPEGYSVSREKKERFSLILESASTNQTSMYLCATEVGGQSNEQFFGPGTRLTVL.

A few counts support this clonotype. The CDR3 DNA reads as TGTGCCAGCTTTCCGGAGTTAGCCTACGAGCAGTACTTC. Encoded protein: CASFPELAYEQYF. The rearrangement uses TRBV2 and TRBJ2-7; D is undetermined. The CDR3 is 13 amino acids. V lost 8 bases, J lost 2 bases, and 13 bases lay in between. From germline, CDR1 is SNHLY and CDR2 FYNNEI.

In its sample, this clonotype was seen a few times. This chain links TRBV15 with TRBJ2-7; D is possibly TRBD1 (5 bases). Trimming cost V 0 bases and J 3 bases, with 12 bases left between them. The CDR3 totals 15 residues. Germline V gene data show CDR1 as LNHNV and CDR2 as YYDKDF (reference sequence). The CDR3 region has the DNA TGTGCCACCAGCAGAGAGGACACCTACTTCTACGAGCAGTACTTC. Residues: CATSREDTYFYEQYF.

This clonotype showed up many times. V usage is TRBV28 and J usage is TRBJ1-5; D call uncertain. V lost 6 bases and J lost 4, with 7 bases in between. The CDR3 totals 12 residues. The V gene's germline CDR1 is MDHEN and CDR2 SYDVKM. DNA for the CDR3: TGTGCCAGCAGCCTACGTAATCAGCCCCAGCATTTT. Residues: CASSLRNQPQHF.

This clonotype came up many times. In DNA form, the CDR3 reads TGTGCCTGGAAATTAGGACAATCATACAATGAGCAGTTCTTC. This encodes CAWKLGQSYNEQFF. V usage is TRBV30 and J usage is TRBJ2-1; D might be TRBD1 (5 bases). Germline CDR1 is GTSNPN and CDR2 is SVGIG (reference sequence). The CDR3 runs 14 residues. Trimming shortened V by 4 bases and J by 4 bases, and 14 bases separated the two germline ends.

The genes are TRBV5-6 and TRBJ2-5; D call uncertain. Germline-derived CDR1 and CDR2 are SGHDT and YYEEEE. The CDR3 length is 14 residues. Trimming took 2 bases from V and 2 from J, leaving 10 bases between them. CDR3 nucleotides: TGTGCCAGCAGCTTCAAAGAATTTCAAGAGACCCAGTACTTC. Its translation is CASSFKEFQETQYF.

The V and J genes are TRBV15 and TRBJ1-1; D is ambiguous. V dropped 0 bases and J dropped 7 bases, with 6 bases sitting between them. The CDR3 sequence is 12 residues long. The V gene's germline CDR1 is LNHNV and CDR2 YYDKDF (reference sequence). The CDR3 coding sequence is TGTGCCACCAGCAGAGAGGGTTATGAAGCTTTCTTT. Its translation: CATSREGYEAFF.

In this sample, this clonotype turned up many times. The V and J genes are TRBV3-1 and TRBJ2-1, with D uncertain. V lost 0 bases and J 0 bases, leaving 6 bases between the germline ends. CDR1 is LGHDT, CDR2 YNNKEL, per germline (reference sequence). The CDR3 covers 15 residues. In DNA, the CDR3 is TGTGCCAGCAGCCAAGACGTGAGCTCCTACAATGAGCAGTTCTTC. As protein: CASSQDVSSYNEQFF.

This clonotype occurred many times. The J gene is TRBJ2-6, the V gene TRBV14, with a possible D match to TRBD1 (6 bases). V lost 3 bases to trimming and J lost 0 bases, with 15 bases between them. There are 18 residues in the CDR3. CDR1 is SGHDN and CDR2 is FVKESK in the germline V gene. CDR3 nucleotides: TGTGCCAGCAGCCAGTACAGGGTTGGAAGCTCTGGGGCCAACGTCCTGACTTTC. It is translated as CASSQYRVGSSGANVLTF.

Ten or more counts support this clonotype. The chain links TRBV20-1 to TRBJ2-7; maybe TRBD2 (5 bases). The germline V gene has CDR1 DFQATT and CDR2 SNEGSKA (reference sequence). The CDR3 is made up of 15 amino acids. Between the trimmed V and J ends, which lost 0 bases and 1 base, there was a span of 13 bases. The CDR3 DNA is TGCAGTGCTAGAGATGGGGAAGGGAGATCCTACGAGCAGTACTTC. Encoded protein: CSARDGEGRSYEQYF.

CDR3 loop: CASSSQGTNQPQHF. The CDR3 DNA reads TGTGCCAGCAGCTCCCAGGGTACCAATCAGCCCCAGCATTTT. This chain joins TRBV5-4 and TRBJ1-5, with a weak D call TRBD1 (5 bases). CDR1 is SGHNT, CDR2 YYREEE, per germline (reference sequence). Trimming cost V 3 bases and J 3 bases, with 10 bases left between them. The CDR3 length is 14 residues.

This clonotype was counted between two and nine times. This sequence joins TRBV9 and TRBJ2-2; D unresolved. The CDR3 has 13 residues. The V gene's germline CDR1 is SGDLS and CDR2 YYNGEE. V was clipped by 5 bases and J by 3 bases, with 8 bases between them. The CDR3 spells CASREDYTGELFF. The CDR3 nucleotides are TGTGCCAGCAGGGAAGACTACACCGGGGAGCTGTTTTTT.

This clonotype was seen only a few times. The rearrangement links TRBV4-1 to TRBJ2-2, with D possibly being TRBD2 (5 bases). The CDR3 is 18 amino acids. CDR1 is MGHRA, CDR2 YSYEKL, per germline. Trimming shortened V by 5 bases and J by 3 bases, and 22 bases separated the two germline ends. CDR3 residues: CASSGDYSALEDTGELFF. The DNA of the CDR3 is TGCGCCAGCAGCGGAGATTATTCGGCCCTGGAGGACACCGGGGAGCTGTTTTTT.

At least ten counts were recorded for this clonotype. The rearrangement links TRBV7-2 to TRBJ2-1; the D gene is possibly TRBD2 (5 bases). CDR1 and CDR2 from the germline V gene are SGHTA and FQGNSA. Trimming stripped 5 bases from V and 2 bases from J, with 10 bases between. The CDR3 sequence is 14 residues long. CDR3: CASSPPGAYNEQFF. The CDR3 DNA reads as TGTGCCAGCAGCCCGCCCGGGGCCTACAATGAGCAGTTCTTC.

J is TRBJ1-1 and V is TRBV19, with 9 bases identical to TRBD1. The CDR3 length is 13 residues. The V and J ends lost 11 bases and 2 bases, in that order; junction bases with no gene match: 6. Germline CDR1 reads LNHDA; CDR2 reads SQIVND (reference sequence). Here the CDR3 DNA reads TGTGCCGTCAGGGACAGGGTAAACACTGAAGCTTTCTTT. Amino acid sequence: CAVRDRVNTEAFF.

This clonotype occurred many times. The CDR3 loop reads CSATDRERYEQYF. CDR3 sequence (DNA): TGCAGTGCTACGGACAGGGAAAGGTACGAGCAGTACTTC. This chain links TRBV20-1 with TRBJ2-7; 8 bases are shared with TRBD1. J was trimmed by 4 bases and V by 4 bases; bases with no gene match: 6. The CDR3 spans 13 residues. Looked up from germline, CDR1 is DFQATT and CDR2 is SNEGSKA (reference sequence).